This T cell receptor (beta chain) appears in the sequencing data of a study of blood T cell repertoires in COVID-19 (dated by TCRdb to the early 2020s). Some background on the complete study: Samples covering the acute and convalescent phases of COVID-19 were provided by collaborators in the United States, Italy and Spain. Where HLA class I and class II types were available, the types were taken from metadata supplied by the sample provider, not from assay-based typing. The dataset comprised deeply sampled blood TCRbeta repertoires from subjects exposed to, actively infected with, or recovered from COVID-19. Sample metadata almost always included a de-identified subject ID, COVID-19 status, age in years and sex. The prospective study material was composed of cDNA or gDNA derived from T cells, B-cell-depleted T cells, or PBMCs. The repertoires were released in a freely available public database intended as a resource for research on the immune response to SARS-CoV-2. Samples were obtained from the ongoing ImmuneRACE study (first 160 participants) and from over a thousand subjects provided by 6 global collaborators. What the authors observed across the whole study: The quantity of clinical and demographic metadata differed by source and by participant and was supplied without curation.

The immunoSEQ Assay, a bias-controlled multiplex PCR, was used to amplify TCRbeta CDR3 regions from genomic DNA. The original methods were these. The number of nucleated cells in each sample was estimated from the amplification of reference gene primers within the assay. Sequence reads were collapsed and filtered to measure the absolute abundance of every unique TCRbeta CDR3 rearrangement. For each sample, productive Simpson clonality was calculated by taking the square root of Simpson's diversity index across productive rearrangements. TCRdb took over this immuneACCESS table, retaining in-frame rearrangements with V and J assigned. Such tables are incomplete; in checked studies, under half of the missing clones stem from an unresolved V gene, and the remainder is unexplained. V, J and clone size derive from that table, while D and trimming were established from the DNA sequence. This sample lists about 46,000 clones; around nine tenths were detected once. Over 1% of the sample is taken by the ten largest.

The CDR3 has 15 amino acids, counting the end cysteine and phenylalanine. Only the CDR3 region is kept as DNA, spanning 45 bases read in frame from base 1. A distance of 8 bases separates the germline ends of V and J, which lose 0 bases and 0 bases respectively. CDR1 and CDR2 (MGHRA, YSYEKL) derive from the germline V gene. Collaborating institutions collected whole blood in K2EDTA tubes following their own protocols. Collaborator samples were shipped for TCRbeta analysis as frozen whole blood, isolated PBMCs, or DNA extracted from either sample type. This clone appeared a single time. Its antigen remains undetermined. Within one base of it there is no much larger clone, and no base qualities were kept.

This clonotype was obtained from a man aged 60 to 69 with acute or convalescent COVID-19. This sequence uses TRBV4-1 and TRBJ1-1; the D gene cannot be named for sure. The specimen sequenced was peripheral blood. The bases read TGCGCCAGCAGCCAAGAACGGGAAATGAACACTGAAGCTTTCTTT. Its product reads: CASSQEREMNTEAFF.